The 14 T cell receptor beta chains given below trace back to one sample, sequenced in a study of blood T cell repertoires in COVID-19. Profiled with immunoSEQ multiplex PCR; TCRdb holds only in-frame clones, not every one. The repertoire holds around 230,000 clones, with 65% to 90% as singletons. Sequenced: peripheral blood. These receptors came from a man in his forties who had recovered from COVID-19.

The CDR3 DNA reads as TGTGCCAGCACCCCTAGAGGGTTAGCCTACGAGCAGTACTTC. It is translated as CASTPRGLAYEQYF. The V gene is TRBV25-1, the J gene TRBJ2-7; D may be TRBD2 (5 bases). V dropped 7 bases and J dropped 2 bases, with 15 bases sitting between them. Germline CDR1 is MGHDK and CDR2 is SYGVNS. CDR3 size: 14 residues.

In this sample, this clone turned up once. V gene TRBV2 combines with J gene TRBJ1-3, with 7 nucleotides matching TRBD1. The CDR3 length is 13 residues. Germline V CDR1 and CDR2: SNHLY, FYNNEI. Trimming removed 7 bases from V and 8 bases from J; junction bases left unmatched: 8. The CDR3 loop reads CASKFQGVDTIYF. The DNA for the CDR3 is TGTGCCAGCAAGTTCCAGGGGGTGGACACCATATATTTT. Complete variable domain (other parts from reference TRBV2 and TRBJ1-3): EPEVTQTPSHQVTQMGQEVILRCVPISNHLYFYWYRQILGQKVEFLVSFYNNEISEKSEIFDDQFSVERPDGSNFTLKIRSTKLEDSAMYFCASKFQGVDTIYFGEGSWLTVV.

This chain joins TRBV7-9 and TRBJ1-5, with 8 positions matching TRBD1. The CDR3 totals 15 residues. In germline, CDR1 is SEHNR, CDR2 FQNEAQ (reference sequence). The junction had 2 bases not matched to a gene; V was cut back by 4 bases and J by 0 bases. CDR3 DNA: TGTGCCAGCAGCTCAGGACAGGGTAGCAATCAGCCCCAGCATTTT. Protein product: CASSSGQGSNQPQHF. Together with reference TRBV7-9 and TRBJ1-5, the CDR3 gives the full variable domain: DTGVSQNPRHKITKRGQNVTFRCDPISEHNRLYWYRQTLGQGPEFLTYFQNEAQLEKSRLLSDRFSAERPKGSFSTLEIQRTEQGDSAMYLCASSSGQGSNQPQHFGDGTRLSIL.

This clone has more than one count but fewer than ten. The chain has TRBV15 and TRBJ2-3; 16 bases align to TRBD2. CDR3 length: 20 residues. CDR1 is LNHNV and CDR2 is YYDKDF in the germline V gene (reference sequence). V was pared by 1 base and J by 3 bases, with 10 bases of the junction left unmatched. The CDR3 nucleotides read TGTGCCACCAGCAGAGCGGTCCCGGGACTAGCGGGAGGGGGTACAGATACGCAGTATTTT. The encoded protein is CATSRAVPGLAGGGTDTQYF.

This clone was seen ten or more times. The genes are TRBV20-1 and TRBJ1-4; D unresolved. V was trimmed by 5 bases and J by 0 bases, leaving 10 bases between them. CDR3 length: 14 residues. The germline gives CDR1 DFQATT, CDR2 SNEGSKA (reference sequence). In nucleotides, the CDR3 is TGCAGTGCTGGTGTACACACAACTAATGAAAAACTGTTTTTT. This codes for CSAGVHTTNEKLFF.

The chain employs TRBV5-1 and TRBJ2-1; the D gene is possibly TRBD2 (6 bases). Trimming took 0 bases from V and 1 from J, leaving 8 bases between them. This CDR3 comprises 15 residues. Germline V gene data show CDR1 as SGHRS and CDR2 as YFSETQ. The DNA for the CDR3 is TGCGCCAGCAGCTTGGATGCGGGATCCTACAATGAGCAGTTCTTC. It yields the protein CASSLDAGSYNEQFF.

The chain combines TRBV15 with TRBJ1-2; TRBD1 matches at 7 bases. This CDR3 has 15 residues. J was trimmed by 0 bases and V by 2 bases; bases with no gene match: 3. Germline-derived CDR1 and CDR2 are LNHNV and YYDKDF (reference sequence). The CDR3 loop reads CATSRPGTANYGYTF. The CDR3 DNA sequence: TGTGCCACCAGCAGACCCGGGACAGCTAACTATGGCTACACCTTC.

The rearrangement links TRBV19 to TRBJ1-5; TRBD1 matches 9 bases. Germline CDR1 reads LNHDA; CDR2 reads SQIVND (reference sequence). The trim removed 6 bases at V and 4 bases at J, leaving 7 bases unmatched. The CDR3 loop spans 15 amino acids. CDR3 bases: TGTGCCAGTAGGCTCGACAGGGGGTTGAATCAGCCCCAGCATTTT. Amino acids: CASRLDRGLNQPQHF.

The V call is TRBV9, the J call TRBJ1-3; D is unresolved. This CDR3 region has 16 residues. Trimming cost V 0 bases and J 0 bases, with 10 bases left between them. The V gene's germline CDR1 is SGDLS and CDR2 YYNGEE. In DNA form, the CDR3 reads TGTGCCAGCAGCGTAGGACACCCAGACTCTGGAAACACCATATATTTT. The encoded protein is CASSVGHPDSGNTIYF.

The chain joins TRBV7-8 to TRBJ1-2; 7 bases are a match to TRBD1. Germline V gene lookup returns CDR1 SGHVS and CDR2 FQNEAQ. The CDR3 covers 17 residues. J gave up 8 bases and V 0 bases, and 15 bases lay outside the gene matches. DNA for the CDR3: TGTGCCAGCAGCTTAGCGAATCCCCAGGGGGTGACTATCGGCTACACCTTC. Amino acid sequence: CASSLANPQGVTIGYTF.

The V gene is TRBV5-1, the J gene TRBJ2-1; 10 bases are shared with TRBD2. V shed 0 bases and J 3 bases; nucleotides not matched to a gene: 6. In germline, CDR1 is SGHRS, CDR2 YFSETQ. This CDR3 region has 17 residues. The CDR3 DNA is TGCGCCAGCAGCTTGGCCCCCGGACTAGCGGACTACAATGAGCAGTTCTTC. Translation: CASSLAPGLADYNEQFF.

The V gene is TRBV15, the J gene TRBJ2-5, with TRBD1 matching over 7 bases. CDR3 length equals 15 residues. Germline V lookup: CDR1 LNHNV, CDR2 YYDKDF (reference sequence). V lost 0 bases, J lost 7 bases, and 8 bases stayed unmatched. The CDR3 here is CATSRDGRQGGTQYF. The CDR3 nucleotides are TGTGCCACCAGCAGAGATGGGCGACAGGGTGGGACCCAGTACTTC.

The gene calls are TRBV11-2 and TRBJ1-1; D gene ambiguous. Trimming left V 2 bases short and J 1 base short, with 8 bases between. This CDR3 has 14 amino acids. The germline V gene encodes CDR1 SGHAT and CDR2 FQNNGV. The CDR3 DNA reads as TGTGCCAGCAGCTTATCCGGGTCGAACACTGAAGCTTTCTTT. It translates to CASSLSGSNTEAFF.

The rearrangement uses TRBV27 and TRBJ1-4; D might be TRBD1 (5 bases). The V and J ends lost 1 base and 4 bases respectively, with 10 bases between them. Germline V CDR1 and CDR2: MNHEY, SMNVEV (reference sequence). The length of the CDR3 is 15 residues. The CDR3 region is CASSLWGAGNEKLFF. The CDR3 DNA sequence: TGTGCCAGCAGTTTATGGGGCGCCGGTAATGAAAAACTGTTTTTT.